What follows are 3 T cell receptor beta chains derived from one specimen sequenced in a study of cytomegalovirus exposure and HLA in healthy donors. PCR was performed using 60 Vbeta and 13 Jbeta primers. Using immunoSEQ multiplex PCR, the repertoire was profiled, and TCRdb retains in-frame clones only, with some absent. The data contain approximately 170,000 clones, 60% to 80% of them singletons. Material for sequencing was PBMCs. The origin of the receptors is a female donor in good health and CMV-seronegative.

The CDR3 protein is CASSDGDISIGGYTF. In nucleotides, the CDR3 is TGTGCCAGCAGTGATGGGGACATCTCGATAGGAGGCTACACCTTC. V gene TRBV25-1 combines with J gene TRBJ1-2, with D possibly being TRBD1 (6 bases). The CDR3 sequence is 15 residues long. V was shortened by 3 bases and J by 8 bases, with 19 bases between the two germline ends. CDR1 is MGHDK and CDR2 is SYGVNS in the germline V gene.

This clone was seen more than once but under ten times. This chain links TRBV10-1 with TRBJ2-2; no reliable D call. CDR1 is WNHNN, CDR2 SYGVQD, per germline (reference sequence). The CDR3 loop spans 12 amino acids. Trimming took 5 bases from V and 2 from J, leaving 3 bases between them. CDR3 DNA: TGCGCCAGCAGTCAAAACACCGGGGAGCTGTTTTTT. Its protein is CASSQNTGELFF.

A single count supports this clone. This sequence joins TRBV7-6 and TRBJ2-1; a possible D gene is TRBD2 (6 bases). The V and J ends lost 5 bases and 10 bases respectively, with 15 bases between them. Germline CDR1 is SGHVS and CDR2 is FNYEAQ. The length of the CDR3 is 13 residues. The CDR3 spells CASSPIRGSEQFF. CDR3 bases: TGTGCCAGCAGCCCAATCCGGGGGTCAGAGCAGTTCTTC.